The sequence of this TCR beta chain was determined in a study of blood T cell repertoires in COVID-19. Whole-study context: Sources were T cells, B-cell-depleted T cells, or PBMCs; the material itself was cDNA or gDNA.

Per the original data handling: From reference gene primer amplification, estimates of nucleated cell counts were derived. The data were produced by immunoSEQ multiplex PCR, yet TCRdb's version contains in-frame clones alone and is incomplete. That table is the source of V, J and clone size, and D and trimming were worked out from the DNA. The table has 350,000 to 400,000 clones, 89% seen once. Seattle participants joined during active infection and were tracked over time. The CDR3 is 14 amino acids. J lost 6 bases, V lost 1 base, and 5 bases had no gene match. Per the germline V gene, CDR1 is SGHVS and CDR2 is FQNEAQ.

This chain connects TRBV7-8 to TRBJ2-7; TRBD1 matches at 8 bases. The TCR was taken from a woman aged 30 to 39 with COVID-19, enrolled during active disease. What was sequenced was peripheral blood. CDR3 DNA sequence: TGTGCCAGCAGCTTAGTGACAGGGGATGGCGAGCAGTACTTC. It translates to CASSLVTGDGEQYF.